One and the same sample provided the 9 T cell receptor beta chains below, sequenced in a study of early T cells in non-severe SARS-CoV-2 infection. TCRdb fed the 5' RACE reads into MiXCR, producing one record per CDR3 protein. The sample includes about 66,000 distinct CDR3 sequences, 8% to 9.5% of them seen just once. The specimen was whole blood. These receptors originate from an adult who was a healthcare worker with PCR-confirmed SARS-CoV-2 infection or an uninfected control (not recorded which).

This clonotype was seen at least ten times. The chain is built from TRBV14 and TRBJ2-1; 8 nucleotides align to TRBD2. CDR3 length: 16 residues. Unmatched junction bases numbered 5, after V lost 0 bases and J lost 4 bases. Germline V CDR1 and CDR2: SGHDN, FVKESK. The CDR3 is CASSQESGGPYNEQFF. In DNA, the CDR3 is TGTGCCAGCAGCCAAGAAAGCGGGGGACCTTACAATGAGCAGTTCTTC.

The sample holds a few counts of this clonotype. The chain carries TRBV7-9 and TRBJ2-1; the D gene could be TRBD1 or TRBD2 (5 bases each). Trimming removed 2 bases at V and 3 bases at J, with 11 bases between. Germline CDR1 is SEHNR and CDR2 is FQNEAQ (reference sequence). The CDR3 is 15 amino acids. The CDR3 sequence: CASSLNQGRYNEQFF. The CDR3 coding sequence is TGTGCCAGCAGCTTAAACCAGGGACGCTACAATGAGCAGTTCTTC.

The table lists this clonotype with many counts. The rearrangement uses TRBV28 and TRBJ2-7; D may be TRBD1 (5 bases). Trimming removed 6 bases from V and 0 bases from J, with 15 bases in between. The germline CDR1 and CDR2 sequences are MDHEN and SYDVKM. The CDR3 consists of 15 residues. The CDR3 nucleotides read TGTGCCAGCAGCAGAAGACAGTTACCCTCCTACGAGCAGTACTTC. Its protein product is CASSRRQLPSYEQYF. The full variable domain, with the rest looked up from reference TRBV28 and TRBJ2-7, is DVKVTQSSRYLVKRTGEKVFLECVQDMDHENMFWYRQDPGLGLRLIYFSYDVKMKEKGDIPEGYSVSREKKERFSLILESASTNQTSMYLCASSRRQLPSYEQYFGPGTRLTVT.

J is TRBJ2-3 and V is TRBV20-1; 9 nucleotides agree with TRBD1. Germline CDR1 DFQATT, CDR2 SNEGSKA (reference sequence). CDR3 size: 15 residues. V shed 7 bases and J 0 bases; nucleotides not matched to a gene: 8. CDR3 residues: CSGGTGPFSTDTQYF. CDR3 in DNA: TGCAGTGGTGGGACAGGGCCCTTCAGCACAGATACGCAGTATTTT.

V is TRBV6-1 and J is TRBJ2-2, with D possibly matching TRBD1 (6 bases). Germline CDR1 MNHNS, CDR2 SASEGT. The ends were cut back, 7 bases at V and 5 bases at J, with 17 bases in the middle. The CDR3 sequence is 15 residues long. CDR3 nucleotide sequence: TGTGCCAGCAACCAGGGGAGAATGGATACCGGGGAGCTGTTTTTT. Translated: CASNQGRMDTGELFF.

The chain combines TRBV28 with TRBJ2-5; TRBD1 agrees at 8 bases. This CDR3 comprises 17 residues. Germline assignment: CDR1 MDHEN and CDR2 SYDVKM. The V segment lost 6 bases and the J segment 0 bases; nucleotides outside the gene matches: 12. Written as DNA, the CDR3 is TGTGCCAGCAGACCCGACAGGGGCCTACCGTACCAAGAGACCCAGTACTTC. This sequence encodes CASRPDRGLPYQETQYF.

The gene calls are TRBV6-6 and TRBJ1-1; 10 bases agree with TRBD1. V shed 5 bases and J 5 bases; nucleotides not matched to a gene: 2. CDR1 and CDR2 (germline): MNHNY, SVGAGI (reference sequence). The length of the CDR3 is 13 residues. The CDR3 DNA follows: TGTGCCAGCAGTGGGACAGGGGAGACTGAAGCTTTCTTT. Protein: CASSGTGETEAFF.

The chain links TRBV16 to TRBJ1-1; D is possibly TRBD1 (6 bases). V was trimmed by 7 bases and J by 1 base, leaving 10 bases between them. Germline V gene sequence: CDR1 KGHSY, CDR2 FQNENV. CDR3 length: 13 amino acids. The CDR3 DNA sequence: TGTGCCAGCACCCGGACAGCGAACACTGAAGCTTTCTTT. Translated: CASTRTANTEAFF.

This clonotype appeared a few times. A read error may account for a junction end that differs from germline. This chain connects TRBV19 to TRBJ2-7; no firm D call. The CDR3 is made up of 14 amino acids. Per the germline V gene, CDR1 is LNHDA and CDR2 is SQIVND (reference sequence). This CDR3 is CASGRARESSEQYF. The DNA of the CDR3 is TGTGCCAGTGGTCGGGCTAGAGAATCCTCCGAGCAGTACTTC.